The clone carrying this T cell receptor beta chain was seen a handful of times. Sequencing used immunoSEQ multiplex PCR; TCRdb keeps in-frame clones, though not all of them. The sample consists of 13,000 or so clones, 21% of them appearing once. The CDR3 covers 14 residues. In germline, CDR1 is MDHEN, CDR2 SYDVKM. Trimming pared 3 bases from V and 9 bases from J, leaving 12 bases between. These data are taken from a study of sequential checkpoint blockade in melanoma. As to treatment: randomized to nivolumab then ipilimumab (arm A) or the reverse (arm B). The sequencing used tumor tissue (inferred from file names), collected from a patient given nivolumab and ipilimumab in sequence. The sequence came from a human donor with melanoma. The V and J genes are TRBV28 and TRBJ1-6; no definite D call. CDR3 nucleotide sequence: TGTGCCAGCAGTTTCGGGGTAACGGGTTCACCCCTCCACTTT. This codes for CASSFGVTGSPLHF.